This TCR beta chain appears in the sequencing data of a study of blood T cell repertoires in COVID-19. This CDR3 contains 13 residues. Unmatched junction bases numbered 2, after V lost 3 bases and J lost 4 bases. Germline CDR1 reads LNHDA; CDR2 reads SQIVND (reference sequence). Original processing methods: Amplified reference gene primers provided the basis for estimating nucleated cell counts. Sequencing used immunoSEQ multiplex PCR; TCRdb keeps in-frame clones, though not all of them. The V and J calls and clone size were taken over from that table, and D and trimming were inferred from the DNA. This table has 60,000 to 65,000 clones, around 77% appearing once.

The V call is TRBV19, the J call TRBJ2-5, with TRBD2 matching over 7 bases. Sequenced: peripheral blood. The receptor comes from a woman aged 70-85 years with COVID-19, enrolled during active disease. The CDR3 spells CASSMIAGETQYF. The CDR3 DNA is TGTGCCAGTAGTATGATAGCGGGAGAGACCCAGTACTTC.